This TCR beta chain is from a study of PD-1 blockade in classical Hodgkin lymphoma. The wider study: Nivolumab was given intravenously to patients at 3 mg/kg every 2 weeks. General study results and limits: Patients with a complete response exhibited baseline diversity comparable to newly diagnosed patients.

This CDR3 contains 15 residues. Trimming took off 3 bases at V and 11 bases at J, with 22 bases between the two ends. Germline V CDR1 and CDR2: MGHRA, YSYEKL. Worth noting for this clone: The antigen is undetermined.

The protocol was immunoSEQ multiplex PCR, while the TCRdb copy is restricted to in-frame clones and leaves out a portion. The sample lists several thousand clones, roughly 65% occurring once. Time point meaning: cycle 4 day 1 (C4D1), after more than 5 weeks of nivolumab. In every patient, relapse followed autologous stem cell transplantation, while exposure to brentuximab vedotin differed. This sequence originates from a human donor with classical Hodgkin lymphoma. The sample consisted of peripheral blood mononuclear cells (PBMCs), taken before the fourth cycle of nivolumab. The chain recombines TRBV4-1 with TRBJ1-1; D is undetermined. CDR3 loop: CASSQEADGKLDAFF. The CDR3 nucleotides are TGCGCCAGCAGCCAGGAGGCAGATGGGAAGTTGGATGCTTTCTTT.